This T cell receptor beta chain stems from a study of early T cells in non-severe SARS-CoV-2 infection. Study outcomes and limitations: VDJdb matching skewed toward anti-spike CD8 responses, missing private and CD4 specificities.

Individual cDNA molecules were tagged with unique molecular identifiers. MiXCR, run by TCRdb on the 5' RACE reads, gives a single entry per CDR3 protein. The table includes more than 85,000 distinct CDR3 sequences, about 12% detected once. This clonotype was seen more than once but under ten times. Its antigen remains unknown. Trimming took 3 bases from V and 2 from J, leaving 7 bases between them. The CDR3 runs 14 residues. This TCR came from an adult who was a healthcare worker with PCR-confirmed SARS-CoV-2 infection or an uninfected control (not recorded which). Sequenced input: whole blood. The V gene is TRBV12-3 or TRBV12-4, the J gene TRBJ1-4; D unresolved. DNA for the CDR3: TGTGCCAGCAGTTTTCAGTCGACTAATGAAAAACTGTTTTTT. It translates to CASSFQSTNEKLFF.